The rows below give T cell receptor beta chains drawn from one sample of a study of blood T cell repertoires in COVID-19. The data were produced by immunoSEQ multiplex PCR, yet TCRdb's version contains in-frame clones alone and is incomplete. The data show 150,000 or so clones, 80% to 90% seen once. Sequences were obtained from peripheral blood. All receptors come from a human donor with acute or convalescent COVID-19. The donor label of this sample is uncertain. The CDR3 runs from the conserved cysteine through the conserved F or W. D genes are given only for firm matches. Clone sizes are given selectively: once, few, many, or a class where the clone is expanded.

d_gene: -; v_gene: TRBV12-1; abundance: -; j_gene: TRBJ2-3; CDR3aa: CASSFKLTDTQYF; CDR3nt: TGTGCCAGCAGCTTTAAGCTCACAGATACGCAGTATTTT
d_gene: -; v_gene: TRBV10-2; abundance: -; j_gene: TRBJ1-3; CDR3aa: CASSLSGNTIYF; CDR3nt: TGCGCCAGCAGCCTTAGTGGAAACACCATATATTTT
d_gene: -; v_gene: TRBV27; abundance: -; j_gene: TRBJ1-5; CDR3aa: CASSLSGSGVEPQHF; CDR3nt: TGTGCCAGCAGCCTTTCTGGGTCCGGGGTGGAGCCCCAGCATTTT
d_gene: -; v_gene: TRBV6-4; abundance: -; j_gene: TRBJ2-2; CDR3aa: CASSDSGVGELFF; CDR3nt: TGTGCCAGCAGTGACTCCGGGGTCGGGGAGCTGTTTTTT
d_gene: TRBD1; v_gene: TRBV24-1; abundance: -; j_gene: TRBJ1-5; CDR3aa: CATSDSGQGGYSNQPQHF; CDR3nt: TGTGCCACCAGTGATTCGGGACAGGGGGGCTATAGCAATCAGCCCCAGCATTTT
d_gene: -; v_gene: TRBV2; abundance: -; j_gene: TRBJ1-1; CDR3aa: CASSEGQGLEAFF; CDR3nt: TGTGCCAGCAGTGAAGGTCAGGGGTTAGAAGCTTTCTTT
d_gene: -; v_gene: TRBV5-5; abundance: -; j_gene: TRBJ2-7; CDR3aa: CASSLEGFYNEQYF; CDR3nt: TGTGCCAGCAGCCTGGAGGGGTTCTACAACGAGCAGTACTTC
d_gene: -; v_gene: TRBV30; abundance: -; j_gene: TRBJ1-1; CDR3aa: CAWSLGGNTEAFF; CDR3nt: TGTGCCTGGAGCCTGGGGGGGAACACTGAAGCTTTCTTT
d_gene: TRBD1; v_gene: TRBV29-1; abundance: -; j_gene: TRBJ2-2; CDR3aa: CSVEDPAGGGTGELFF; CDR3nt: TGCAGCGTTGAAGATCCCGCAGGGGGCGGGACCGGGGAGCTGTTTTTT
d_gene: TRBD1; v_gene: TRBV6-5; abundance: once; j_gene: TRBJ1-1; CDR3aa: CASRGDRVEAFF; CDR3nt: TGTGCCAGCAGGGGGGACAGGGTTGAAGCTTTCTTT
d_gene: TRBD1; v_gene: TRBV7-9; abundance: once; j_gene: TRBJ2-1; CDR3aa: CASSPGQGLYNEQFF; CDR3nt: TGTGCCAGCAGCCCGGGACAGGGGCTATACAATGAGCAGTTCTTC
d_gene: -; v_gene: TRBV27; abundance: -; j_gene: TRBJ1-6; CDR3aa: CASSFGSARAYNSPLHF; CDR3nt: TGTGCCAGCAGTTTCGGATCGGCGCGGGCCTATAATTCACCCCTCCACTTT
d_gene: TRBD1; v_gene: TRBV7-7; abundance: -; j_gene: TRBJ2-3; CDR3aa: CASSSDRADTQYF; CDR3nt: TGTGCTAGCAGCTCGGACAGGGCTGATACGCAGTATTTT
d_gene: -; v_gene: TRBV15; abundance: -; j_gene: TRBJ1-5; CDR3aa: CATSRDPGAGQPQHF; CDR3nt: TGTGCCACCAGCAGAGATCCAGGGGCTGGTCAGCCCCAGCATTTT
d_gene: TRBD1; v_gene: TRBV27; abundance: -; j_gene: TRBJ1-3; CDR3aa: CASSLQGGTGNTIYF; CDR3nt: TGTGCCAGCAGTTTACAGGGGGGTACTGGAAACACCATATATTTT
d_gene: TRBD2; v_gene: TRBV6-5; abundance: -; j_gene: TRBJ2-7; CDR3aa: CASQSSGGYYEQYF; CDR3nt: TGTGCCAGCCAATCTAGCGGGGGGTACTACGAGCAGTACTTC
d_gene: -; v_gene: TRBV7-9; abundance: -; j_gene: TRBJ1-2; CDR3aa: CASSLGGFYGYTF; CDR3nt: TGTGCCAGCAGCCTGGGGGGGTTCTATGGCTACACCTTC
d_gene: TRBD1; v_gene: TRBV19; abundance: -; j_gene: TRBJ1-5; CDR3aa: CASSPDRAAHQPQHF; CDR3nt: TGTGCCAGTAGTCCAGACAGGGCAGCTCATCAGCCCCAGCATTTT
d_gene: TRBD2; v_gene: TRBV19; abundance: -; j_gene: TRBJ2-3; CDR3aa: CASSSSLAGGLGDTQYF; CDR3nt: TGTGCCAGTAGTAGCAGTCTAGCGGGGGGACTAGGAGATACGCAGTATTTT
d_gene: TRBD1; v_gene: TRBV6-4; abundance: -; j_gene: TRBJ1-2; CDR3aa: CASSDGTGEGYTF; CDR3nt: TGTGCCAGCAGTGACGGGACAGGGGAAGGCTACACCTTC
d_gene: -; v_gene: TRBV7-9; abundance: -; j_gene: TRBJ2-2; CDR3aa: CASSSQLNTGELFF; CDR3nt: TGTGCCAGCAGCTCCCAACTGAACACCGGGGAGCTGTTTTTT
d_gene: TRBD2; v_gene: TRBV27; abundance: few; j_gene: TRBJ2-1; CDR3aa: CASSPRWRGVYNEQFF; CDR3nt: TGTGCCAGCAGCCCCCGCTGGCGGGGGGTATACAATGAGCAGTTCTTC
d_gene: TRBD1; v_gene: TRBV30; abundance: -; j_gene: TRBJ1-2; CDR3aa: CAWSRDSSYGYTF; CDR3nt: TGTGCCTGGAGCCGGGACAGTAGCTATGGCTACACCTTC
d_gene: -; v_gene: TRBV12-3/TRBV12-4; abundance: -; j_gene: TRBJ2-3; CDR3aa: CASSPEIDTQYF; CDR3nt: TGTGCCAGCAGTCCCGAGATAGATACGCAGTATTTT
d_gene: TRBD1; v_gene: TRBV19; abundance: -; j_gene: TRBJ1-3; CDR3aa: CASTTGGLGNTIYF; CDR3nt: TGTGCCAGTACCACAGGGGGTCTTGGAAACACCATATATTTT
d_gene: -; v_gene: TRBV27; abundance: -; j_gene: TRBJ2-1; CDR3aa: CASSTFAIKGISPYNEQFF; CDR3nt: TGTGCCAGCAGTACCTTCGCAATTAAGGGGATCTCCCCCTACAATGAGCAGTTCTTC
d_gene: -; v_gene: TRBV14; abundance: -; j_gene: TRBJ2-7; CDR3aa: CASSATTGNLPPYEQYF; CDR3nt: TGTGCCAGCAGCGCCACTACAGGGAACCTCCCCCCTTACGAGCAGTACTTC
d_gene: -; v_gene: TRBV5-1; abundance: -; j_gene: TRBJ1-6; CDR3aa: CASSLEVQGHNSPLHF; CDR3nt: TGCGCCAGCAGCTTGGAGGTCCAGGGGCATAATTCACCCCTCCACTTT
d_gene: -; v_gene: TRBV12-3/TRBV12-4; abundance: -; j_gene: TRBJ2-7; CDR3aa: CASSRQARQYF; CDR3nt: TGTGCCAGCAGTCGACAGGCCAGGCAGTACTTC
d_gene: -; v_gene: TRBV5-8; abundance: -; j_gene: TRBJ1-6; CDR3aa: CASSLEGGTFSPLHF; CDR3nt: TGTGCCAGCAGCTTGGAAGGGGGAACATTTTCACCCCTCCACTTT
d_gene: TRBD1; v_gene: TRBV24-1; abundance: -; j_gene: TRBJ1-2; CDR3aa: CATSDSQGAQNYGYTF; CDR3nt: TGTGCCACCAGTGATTCTCAGGGGGCGCAGAACTATGGCTACACCTTC
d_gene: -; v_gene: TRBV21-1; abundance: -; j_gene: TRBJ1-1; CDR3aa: CASSKGRGLTGAGRNTEAFF; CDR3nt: TGTGCCAGCAGCAAAGGTCGGGGCCTTACAGGGGCAGGGAGAAACACTGAAGCTTTCTTT
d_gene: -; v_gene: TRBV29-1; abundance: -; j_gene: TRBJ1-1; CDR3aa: CSVGGVGTEAFF; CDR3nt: TGCAGCGTTGGGGGGGTCGGCACTGAAGCTTTCTTT
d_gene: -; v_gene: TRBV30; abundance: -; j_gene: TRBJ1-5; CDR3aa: CAWRQSFNQPQHF; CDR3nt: TGTGCCTGGAGACAGTCCTTCAATCAGCCCCAGCATTTT
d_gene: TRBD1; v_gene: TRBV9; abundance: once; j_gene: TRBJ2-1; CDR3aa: CASSVDRGVYNEQFF; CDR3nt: TGTGCCAGCAGTGTAGACAGGGGCGTGTACAATGAGCAGTTCTTC
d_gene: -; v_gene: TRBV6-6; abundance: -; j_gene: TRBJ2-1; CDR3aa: CASRLSGGTHNEQFF; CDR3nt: TGTGCCAGCAGACTCTCAGGGGGGACCCACAATGAGCAGTTCTTC
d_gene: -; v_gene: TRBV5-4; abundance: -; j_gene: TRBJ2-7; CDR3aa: CASGPMPSSGEQYF; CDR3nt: TGTGCCAGCGGCCCTATGCCATCTTCAGGAGAGCAGTACTTC
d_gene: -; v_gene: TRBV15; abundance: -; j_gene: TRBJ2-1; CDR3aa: CATSRVGGINEQFF; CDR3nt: TGTGCCACCAGCAGAGTAGGGGGAATTAATGAGCAGTTCTTC
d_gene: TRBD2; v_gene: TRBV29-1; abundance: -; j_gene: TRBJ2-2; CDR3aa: CSAGTTFNTGELFF; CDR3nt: TGCAGCGCCGGGACTACCTTTAACACCGGGGAGCTGTTTTTT
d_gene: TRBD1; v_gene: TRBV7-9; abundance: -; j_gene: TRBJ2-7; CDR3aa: CASSLERGQGASYF; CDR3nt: TGTGCCAGCAGCTTAGAAAGGGGACAGGGGGCTTCGTACTTC
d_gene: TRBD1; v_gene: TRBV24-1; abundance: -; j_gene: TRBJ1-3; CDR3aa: CATSATGDQGNTIYF; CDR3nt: TGTGCCACCAGTGCCACAGGGGATCAAGGAAACACCATATATTTT
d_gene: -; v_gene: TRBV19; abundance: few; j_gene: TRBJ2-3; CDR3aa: CASSPQGTDTQYF; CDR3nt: TGTGCCAGTAGTCCCCAGGGAACAGATACGCAGTATTTT
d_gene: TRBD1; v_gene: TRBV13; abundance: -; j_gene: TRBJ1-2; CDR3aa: CASSLGTTGSYGYTF; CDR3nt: TGTGCCAGCAGCTTAGGGACGACAGGGAGCTATGGCTACACCTTC
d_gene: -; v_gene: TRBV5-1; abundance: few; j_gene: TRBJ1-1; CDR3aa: CASSLWTANTEAFF; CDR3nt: TGCGCCAGCAGCTTGTGGACAGCTAACACTGAAGCTTTCTTT
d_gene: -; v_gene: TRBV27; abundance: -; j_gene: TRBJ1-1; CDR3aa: CASSLSGRGTEAFF; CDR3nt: TGTGCCAGCAGTTTGTCAGGGAGGGGAACTGAAGCTTTCTTT
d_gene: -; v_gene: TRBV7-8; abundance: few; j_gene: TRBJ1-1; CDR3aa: CASSSQGITEAFF; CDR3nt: TGTGCCAGCAGCTCACAGGGAATCACTGAAGCTTTCTTT
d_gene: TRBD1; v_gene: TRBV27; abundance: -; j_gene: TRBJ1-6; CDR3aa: CASSLGQKNSPLHF; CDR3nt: TGTGCCAGCAGTTTGGGACAGAAAAATTCACCCCTCCACTTT
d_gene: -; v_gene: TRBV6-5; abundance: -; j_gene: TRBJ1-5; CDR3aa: CASSLQGYSNQPQHF; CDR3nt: TGTGCCAGCAGCCTACAGGGTTATAGCAATCAGCCCCAGCATTTT
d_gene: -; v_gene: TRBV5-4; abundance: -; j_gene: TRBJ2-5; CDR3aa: CASGGGARETQYF; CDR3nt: TGTGCCAGCGGAGGGGGGGCCCGGGAGACCCAGTACTTC
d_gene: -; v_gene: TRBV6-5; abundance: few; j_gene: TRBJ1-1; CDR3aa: CASSYVRSLNTEAFF; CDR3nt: TGTGCCAGCAGTTACGTGAGGTCGCTGAACACTGAAGCTTTCTTT
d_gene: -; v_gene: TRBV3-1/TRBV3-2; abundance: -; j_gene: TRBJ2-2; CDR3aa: CASSQVRARVSTGELFF; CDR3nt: TGTGCCAGCAGCCAAGTGCGAGCGCGAGTTTCCACCGGGGAGCTGTTTTTT
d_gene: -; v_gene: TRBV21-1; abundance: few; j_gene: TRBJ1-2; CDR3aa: CAIRGEGYTF; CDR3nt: TGTGCTATAAGGGGTGAAGGCTACACCTTC
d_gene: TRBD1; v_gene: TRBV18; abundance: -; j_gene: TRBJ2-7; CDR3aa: CASSPKGQGTLNF; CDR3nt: TGTGCCAGCTCACCGAAGGGACAGGGGACTTTAAACTTC
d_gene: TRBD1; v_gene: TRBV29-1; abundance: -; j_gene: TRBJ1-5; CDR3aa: CSVVTGVNQPQHF; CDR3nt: TGCAGCGTTGTAACAGGGGTGAATCAGCCCCAGCATTTT
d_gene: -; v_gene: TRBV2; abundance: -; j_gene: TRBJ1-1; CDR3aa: CASNERESTEAFF; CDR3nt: TGTGCCAGCAACGAACGGGAAAGCACTGAAGCTTTCTTT
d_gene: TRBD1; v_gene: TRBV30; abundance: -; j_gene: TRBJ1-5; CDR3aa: CAWSRDRSDKPQHF; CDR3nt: TGTGCCTGGAGTCGGGACAGGTCCGATAAGCCCCAGCATTTT
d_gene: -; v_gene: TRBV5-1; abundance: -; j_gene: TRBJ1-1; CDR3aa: CAIPLTVNTEAFF; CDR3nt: TGCGCCATCCCCCTTACGGTGAACACTGAAGCTTTCTTT
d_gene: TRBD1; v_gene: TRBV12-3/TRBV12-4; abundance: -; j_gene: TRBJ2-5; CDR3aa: CASKGQSQETQYF; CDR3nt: TGTGCCAGCAAGGGACAGTCCCAAGAGACCCAGTACTTC
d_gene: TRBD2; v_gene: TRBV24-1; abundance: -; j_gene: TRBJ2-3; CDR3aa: CATSGTGTSGLTDTQYF; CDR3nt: TGTGCCACCAGTGGTACCGGGACTAGCGGTCTCACAGATACGCAGTATTTT
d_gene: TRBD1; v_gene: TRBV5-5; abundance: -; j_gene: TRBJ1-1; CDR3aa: CASSLGGQGNTEAFF; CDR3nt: TGTGCCAGCAGCTTGGGAGGACAGGGGAACACTGAAGCTTTCTTT